The 30 T cell receptor beta chains below were found in one sample sequenced in a study of blood T cell repertoires in COVID-19. Here immunoSEQ multiplex PCR was the method, and the copy in TCRdb shows in-frame clones only, minus some. Of about 87,000 clones listed, less than 80% are singletons. The sequenced sample was peripheral blood. These receptor sequences come from a woman aged 50 to 60 with acute or convalescent COVID-19.

The chain is built from TRBV5-1 and TRBJ1-3, with D perhaps TRBD1 (5 bases). V was pared by 0 bases and J by 4 bases, with 14 bases between. Germline-derived CDR1 and CDR2 are SGHRS and YFSETQ. The CDR3 totals 16 residues. The CDR3, as DNA: TGCGCCAGCAGCTTGGATTCAGGGTCGTTGGGAAACACCATATATTTT. This codes for CASSLDSGSLGNTIYF. The full variable domain, in which reference TRBV5-1 and TRBJ1-3 provide the parts outside the CDR3, is KAGVTQTPRYLIKTRGQQVTLSCSPISGHRSVSWYQQTPGQGLQFLFEYFSETQRNKGNFPGRFSGRQFSNSRSEMNVSTLELGDSALYLCASSLDSGSLGNTIYFGEGSWLTVV.

The chain recombines TRBV18 with TRBJ1-1; D ambiguous. CDR1 is KGHSH, CDR2 LQKENI, per germline. CDR3 length equals 19 residues. V was shortened by 1 base and J by 1 base, with 22 bases between the two germline ends. The CDR3 DNA reads TGTGCCAGCTCACCACTGCGCGGGAGCCGCTCTGCGGGGAACACTGAAGCTTTCTTT. Translation: CASSPLRGSRSAGNTEAFF.

Notes on this clone: Other DNA sequences within the sample encode an identical CDR3. The chain links TRBV5-6 to TRBJ1-2; the D is unclear. The CDR3 covers 11 residues. The germline V gene encodes CDR1 SGHDT and CDR2 YYEEEE. With 2 bases removed from V and 5 bases from J, the gap between germline ends came to 4 bases. The chain's CDR3 is CASSFLYGYTF. The CDR3 coding sequence is TGTGCCAGCAGCTTCCTATATGGCTACACCTTC.

The chain recombines TRBV6-1 with TRBJ1-6; D ambiguous. This CDR3 is 15 amino acids long. Germline CDR1 and CDR2: MNHNS and SASEGT. The V gene lost 2 bases and the J gene lost 2 bases, with 7 bases spanning the gap. The CDR3 sequence: CASSETTAYNSPLHF. CDR3 nucleotide sequence: TGTGCCAGCAGTGAAACAACAGCCTATAATTCACCCCTCCACTTT.

V usage is TRBV27 and J usage is TRBJ1-5, with TRBD1 as a possible D gene (5 bases). V shed 3 bases and J shed 0 bases, with 6 bases lying between them. This CDR3 contains 14 residues. From germline, CDR1 is MNHEY and CDR2 SMNVEV (reference sequence). The CDR3 sequence is CASSFQGSNQPQHF. In DNA, the CDR3 is TGTGCCAGCAGTTTTCAGGGTAGCAATCAGCCCCAGCATTTT.

The chain employs TRBV27 and TRBJ2-7; 8 nucleotides match TRBD1. Looked up from germline, CDR1 is MNHEY and CDR2 is SMNVEV (reference sequence). V shed 5 bases and J 3 bases; nucleotides not matched to a gene: 6. This CDR3 is 14 amino acids long. The CDR3 region is CASSGGQGVYEQYF. Here the CDR3 DNA reads TGTGCCAGCAGTGGAGGACAGGGAGTCTACGAGCAGTACTTC.

V usage is TRBV6-5 and J usage is TRBJ1-1; D may be TRBD1 (6 bases). CDR1 MNHEY and CDR2 SVGAGI come from the germline V gene. Trimming removed 8 bases at V and 1 base at J, with 17 bases between. The CDR3 runs to 15 residues. The CDR3 nucleotides read TGTGCCAGCTCTCCAGGGGAAGGGGGGAACACTGAAGCTTTCTTT. It encodes CASSPGEGGNTEAFF.

This clone was seen a handful of times. This chain connects TRBV11-1 to TRBJ1-6; the D is unclear. The ends were cut back, 0 bases at V and 7 bases at J, with 10 bases in the middle. Germline-derived CDR1 and CDR2 are SGHAT and FQDESV (reference sequence). The CDR3 is 15 residues long. The DNA for the CDR3 is TGTGCCAGCAGCTTAGCACGGTCTAGAAATTCACCCCTCCACTTT. Translation: CASSLARSRNSPLHF.

The chain has TRBV28 and TRBJ1-1; D perhaps matches TRBD1 (6 bases). The germline V and J ends were trimmed by 3 bases and 0 bases, with 11 bases remaining between them. Germline lookup yields CDR1 MDHEN and CDR2 SYDVKM. The CDR3 totals 15 residues. The CDR3 nucleotides read TGTGCCAGCAGTTTGAGGACAGTCATGAACACTGAAGCTTTCTTT. This codes for CASSLRTVMNTEAFF.

The chain joins TRBV27 to TRBJ2-1, with 7 bases that match TRBD2. The length of the CDR3 is 14 residues. From germline, CDR1 is MNHEY and CDR2 SMNVEV (reference sequence). With 5 bases clipped from V and 4 bases from J, the junction kept 5 bases outside the gene matches. CDR3 sequence reads: CASSASGVYNEQFF. The CDR3 nucleotides read TGTGCCAGCAGTGCAAGCGGGGTTTACAATGAGCAGTTCTTC.

This sequence joins TRBV6-4 and TRBJ1-3, with a possible D match to TRBD1 (5 bases). V lost 0 bases, J lost 0 bases, and 9 bases lay in between. Per germline, CDR1 MRHNA and CDR2 SNTAGT. This CDR3 contains 16 residues. The CDR3, as DNA: TGTGCCAGCAGTGACTCGGGTAGGGGCTCTGGAAACACCATATATTTT. Its translation: CASSDSGRGSGNTIYF.

V and J are TRBV5-6 and TRBJ2-7; 7 nucleotides match TRBD1. The length of the CDR3 is 15 residues. CDR1 and CDR2 from the germline V gene are SGHDT and YYEEEE. Trimming took 3 bases from V and 3 from J; bases not matched to a gene: 9. CDR3 bases: TGTGCCAGCAGCTCGGGACAGCGAACTTACTACGAGCAGTACTTC. This gives the protein CASSSGQRTYYEQYF.

The CDR3 sequence: CASTPGGAGYTF. The CDR3 DNA is TGTGCCAGCACCCCCGGAGGGGCGGGCTACACCTTC. The chain links TRBV13 to TRBJ1-2; possibly TRBD1 for D (5 bases). The CDR3 is made up of 12 amino acids. In germline, CDR1 is PRHDT, CDR2 FYEKMQ (reference sequence). V shed 7 bases and J shed 8 bases, with 14 bases lying between them.

This chain joins TRBV20-1 and TRBJ1-5; a possible D gene is TRBD1 (5 bases). Trimming left V 3 bases short and J 2 bases short, with 8 bases between. The CDR3 length is 13 residues. Germline assignment: CDR1 DFQATT and CDR2 SNEGSKA (reference sequence). The CDR3 here is CSASGGGNQPQHF. Here the CDR3 DNA reads TGCAGTGCTAGTGGGGGGGGCAATCAGCCCCAGCATTTT.

The genes are TRBV10-3 and TRBJ1-2; D unclear. The CDR3 length is 13 residues. CDR1 ENHRY and CDR2 SYGVKD come from the germline V gene. V was trimmed by 4 bases and J by 6 bases, leaving 12 bases between them. CDR3 coding DNA: TGTGCCATCAGTGCTCTGGAGAGAAATGGCTACACCTTC. As protein: CAISALERNGYTF.

V gene TRBV6-2 or TRBV6-3 combines with J gene TRBJ2-2; maybe TRBD1 (5 bases). The CDR3 has 15 residues. Deletions cut 3 bases from V and 7 bases from J, with 15 bases between. From germline, CDR1 is MNHEY and CDR2 SVGEGT. This CDR3 reads CASSYLGQGIGELFF. The CDR3 DNA follows: TGTGCCAGCAGTTATCTAGGGCAGGGAATCGGGGAGCTGTTTTTT.

This clone has more than one count but fewer than ten. The V and J genes are TRBV29-1 and TRBJ1-4, with TRBD1 as a possible D gene (6 bases). The CDR3 covers 13 residues. Looked up from germline, CDR1 is SQVTM and CDR2 is ANQGSEA. V shed 6 bases and J shed 0 bases, with 8 bases lying between them. In nucleotides, the CDR3 is TGCAGCGTCCGGACAGCAACTAATGAAAAACTGTTTTTT. Protein sequence: CSVRTATNEKLFF. The variable domain in full, completed from reference TRBV29-1 and TRBJ1-4, reads SAVISQKPSRDICQRGTSLTIQCQVDSQVTMMFWYRQQPGQSLTLIATANQGSEATYESGFVIDKFPISRPNLTFSTLTVSNMSPEDSSIYLCSVRTATNEKLFFGSGTQLSVL.

This clone was seen a few times. The chain is built from TRBV27 and TRBJ2-3, with 11 bases that match TRBD2. V dropped 5 bases and J dropped 0; count of bases not matched to a gene: 4. There are 16 residues in the CDR3. The germline V gene encodes CDR1 MNHEY and CDR2 SMNVEV (reference sequence). CDR3: CASSVTSGISTDTQYF. The CDR3, as DNA: TGTGCCAGCAGTGTGACTAGCGGGATTAGCACAGATACGCAGTATTTT.

The chain links TRBV6-5 to TRBJ1-1; D may be TRBD1 (5 bases). The germline V gene has CDR1 MNHEY and CDR2 SVGAGI. The CDR3 spans 15 residues. V was cut by 5 bases and J by 4 bases, with 17 bases left in between. In nucleotides, the CDR3 is TGTGCCAGCAGTCCCCAGGGAGGGGTGGGCACTGAAGCTTTCTTT. The encoded protein is CASSPQGGVGTEAFF.

To note about this clone: Relative to the germline gene, one junction end is altered; a read error may explain this. V usage is TRBV12-3 or TRBV12-4 and J usage is TRBJ1-2; perhaps TRBD1 as D (5 bases). The CDR3 loop spans 11 amino acids. The CDR3 DNA is TGTGCCAGCAGTTCCTGGGGGGTGGCGGTCTTC. Amino acid sequence: CASSSWGVAVF.

The chain uses TRBV5-6 and TRBJ1-2; 8 nucleotides match TRBD1. Germline V lookup: CDR1 SGHDT, CDR2 YYEEEE. With 4 bases clipped from V and 3 bases from J, the junction kept 5 bases outside the gene matches. The CDR3 covers 14 residues. For the CDR3, the DNA is TGTGCCAGCAGCGAGACAGGGGAGGACTATGGCTACACCTTC. Translation gives CASSETGEDYGYTF.

The genes are TRBV6-2 or TRBV6-3 and TRBJ1-6; TRBD1 might be the D (5 bases). The CDR3 sequence is 15 residues long. CDR1 is MNHEY, CDR2 SVGEGT, per germline. V was trimmed by 2 bases and J by 8 bases, leaving 13 bases between them. The CDR3, as DNA: TGTGCCAGCAGTTACACGCAGGGCAGGCATTCACCCCTCCACTTT. Amino acids: CASSYTQGRHSPLHF.

The chain uses TRBV5-4 and TRBJ1-2, with 11 positions matching TRBD1. Germline CDR1 SGHNT, CDR2 YYREEE (reference sequence). CDR3 length: 15 residues. J lost 8 bases, V lost 5 bases, and 11 bases had no gene match. The CDR3 nucleotides are TGTGCCAGCAGTAAGGGACAGGGGGTTGGAGGAGGCTACACCTTC. It translates to CASSKGQGVGGGYTF.

In its sample, this clone was seen once. The rearrangement joins TRBV5-4 to TRBJ1-6, with TRBD1 as a possible D gene (5 bases). Germline CDR1 and CDR2: SGHNT and YYREEE (reference sequence). V lost 2 bases to trimming and J lost 9 bases, with 15 bases between them. This CDR3 contains 15 residues. The CDR3 DNA reads TGTGCCAGCAGCTTCGGCCCAGGGAGGGGTTCACCCCTCCACTTT. The encoded protein is CASSFGPGRGSPLHF.

The chain combines TRBV18 with TRBJ2-3; TRBD1 matches 12 bases. Germline CDR1 and CDR2: KGHSH and LQKENI. The CDR3 runs 16 residues. J lost 3 bases, V lost 1 base, and 2 bases had no gene match. CDR3 sequence reads: CASSPQGQGATDTQYF. The CDR3 nucleotides are TGTGCCAGCTCACCACAGGGACAGGGGGCAACAGATACGCAGTATTTT.

This sequence joins TRBV30 and TRBJ2-5, with D perhaps matching TRBD1 (5 bases). This CDR3 region has 13 residues. The V gene lost 4 bases and the J gene lost 1 base, with 10 bases spanning the gap. CDR1 and CDR2 (germline): GTSNPN, SVGIG (reference sequence). The CDR3 coding sequence is TGTGCCTGGAATTTCAGGGTCCAAGAGACCCAGTACTTC. This codes for CAWNFRVQETQYF.

The chain employs TRBV11-2 and TRBJ1-4, with D possibly TRBD1 on 5 matching bases. V gave up 5 bases and J gave up 7 bases, with 17 bases separating them. Germline CDR1 reads SGHAT; CDR2 reads FQNNGV. The CDR3 covers 15 residues. CDR3: CASSATGSKGEKLFF. CDR3 DNA sequence: TGTGCCAGCAGCGCCACAGGCTCCAAGGGTGAAAAACTGTTTTTT. Full variable domain (remainder filled in from reference TRBV11-2 and TRBJ1-4): EAGVAQSPRYKIIEKRQSVAFWCNPISGHATLYWYQQILGQGPKLLIQFQNNGVVDDSQLPKDRFSAERLKGVDSTLKIQPAKLEDSAVYLCASSATGSKGEKLFFGSGTQLSVL.

The genes are TRBV7-3 and TRBJ1-1, with D tentatively TRBD1 (5 bases). There are 14 residues in the CDR3. Trimming took off 5 bases at V and 7 bases at J, with 17 bases between the two ends. Germline CDR1 and CDR2: SGHTA and FQGTGA. Here the CDR3 reads CASSRSGGSNEAFF. As DNA, the CDR3 is TGTGCCAGCAGCCGGAGCGGGGGAAGCAATGAAGCTTTCTTT.

This clone was detected only a few times. The CDR3 DNA reads TGTGCCAGTAGTCCACGAGGGCGGCTGAACACCGGGGAGCTGTTTTTT. As protein: CASSPRGRLNTGELFF. The rearrangement joins TRBV19 to TRBJ2-2; tentative D call: TRBD2 (5 bases). This CDR3 has 16 amino acids. Per the germline V gene, CDR1 is LNHDA and CDR2 is SQIVND (reference sequence). Trimming removed 5 bases at V and 1 base at J, with 14 bases between.

CDR3 bases: TGTGCCAGCAGCCAAGGAGACAGGGGGGTGACCGGGGAGCTGTTTTTT. Protein product: CASSQGDRGVTGELFF. The V call is TRBV4-2, the J call TRBJ2-2, with 9 bases matching TRBD1. Germline CDR1 LGHNA, CDR2 YNFKEQ. V was clipped by 1 base and J by 5 bases; unmatched bases: 5. The CDR3 loop spans 16 amino acids.